These 22 T cell receptor beta chains were sequenced from one sample in a study of T cells in Graves' hyperthyroidism and ophthalmopathy. Amplification of TCR beta CDR3 regions was performed using RNA transcripts as template. First-round RT-PCR with HTBI primers amplified the TCR CDR3 region. TCRdb analysed the multiplex PCR reads with MiXCR anew, one entry per CDR3 protein. The table shows a few hundred thousand distinct CDR3 sequences, with approximately 15% occurring only once. Sequencing was performed on blood. The receptors shown here come from a woman in her thirties with Graves' hyperthyroidism.

This clonotype occurred many times. The chain couples TRBV27 to TRBJ2-5, with 14 bases aligning to TRBD2. This CDR3 contains 15 residues. Germline assignment: CDR1 MNHEY and CDR2 SMNVEV (reference sequence). The trim removed 5 bases at V and 5 bases at J, leaving 4 bases unmatched. The CDR3 coding sequence is TGTGCCAGCAGTCCAGGGACTAGCGGGAGTGAGACCCAGTACTTC. This translates into CASSPGTSGSETQYF.

There are many counts of this clonotype. The V and J genes are TRBV18 and TRBJ2-3; D is perhaps TRBD2 (6 bases). The CDR3 sequence is 15 residues long. The ends were cut back, 6 bases at V and 2 bases at J, with 15 bases in the middle. Germline V gives CDR1 KGHSH, CDR2 LQKENI. CDR3 amino acids: CASSLSGLNTDTQYF. DNA of the CDR3: TGTGCCAGCTCCCTGAGCGGGCTCAACACAGATACGCAGTATTTT.

This clonotype was counted many times. The CDR3 DNA follows: TGTGCCAGCTCGGCGATTCCCTACGAGCAGTACTTC. It yields the protein CASSAIPYEQYF. The chain carries TRBV3-1 and TRBJ2-7; D call uncertain. Trimming cost V 8 bases and J 2 bases, with 10 bases left between them. CDR3 length equals 12 residues. Germline assignment: CDR1 LGHDT and CDR2 YNNKEL (reference sequence).

The CDR3 is CASSEPDRVSQYF. CDR3 nucleotide sequence: TGTGCCAGCAGCGAGCCGGACAGGGTTTCGCAGTATTTT. The V gene is TRBV5-4, the J gene TRBJ2-3, with TRBD1 matching 8 bases. Trimming removed 4 bases from V and 10 bases from J; junction bases left unmatched: 8. The CDR3 length is 13 residues. Germline CDR1 and CDR2: SGHNT and YYREEE (reference sequence).

The chain couples TRBV24-1 to TRBJ2-5; D not resolved. This CDR3 spans 14 amino acids. The V end lost 1 base, the J end lost 0 bases, and 5 bases lay between the germline ends. Germline lookup yields CDR1 KGHDR and CDR2 SFDVKD. CDR3 in amino acids: CATSDFSDQETQYF. The CDR3, as DNA: TGTGCCACCAGTGATTTTTCCGACCAAGAGACCCAGTACTTC.

This clonotype was seen just once. The chain joins TRBV2 to TRBJ2-1, with TRBD1 identical over 11 bases. Germline V lookup: CDR1 SNHLY, CDR2 FYNNEI. This CDR3 region has 16 residues. The trim removed 4 bases at V and 4 bases at J, leaving 6 bases unmatched. CDR3 protein: CASSGGTGGSYNEQFF. CDR3 sequence (DNA): TGTGCCAGCAGTGGAGGGACAGGGGGAAGTTACAATGAGCAGTTCTTC. Drawing the rest from reference TRBV2 and TRBJ2-1, the complete variable domain is EPEVTQTPSHQVTQMGQEVILRCVPISNHLYFYWYRQILGQKVEFLVSFYNNEISEKSEIFDDQFSVERPDGSNFTLKIRSTKLEDSAMYFCASSGGTGGSYNEQFFGPGTRLTVL.

This clonotype showed up many times. The chain carries TRBV28 and TRBJ2-7; D not resolved. V was trimmed by 7 bases and J by 0 bases, leaving 4 bases between them. The CDR3 spans 11 residues. In germline, CDR1 is MDHEN, CDR2 SYDVKM. The CDR3 DNA is TGTGCCAGCACTAGCTCCTACGAGCAGTACTTC. This encodes CASTSSYEQYF.

The chain uses TRBV2 and TRBJ2-6; D perhaps matches TRBD1 (5 bases). Germline CDR1 SNHLY, CDR2 FYNNEI. V lost 6 bases to trimming and J lost 1 base, with 10 bases between them. The CDR3 totals 15 residues. CDR3 nucleotides: TGTGCCAGCAGGAAAGGGGCATCTGGGGCCAACGTCCTGACTTTC. Translation gives CASRKGASGANVLTF.

This clonotype has a count of ten or more. The V gene is TRBV6-2 or TRBV6-3, the J gene TRBJ2-3; 7 bases line up with TRBD2. The germline V gene has CDR1 MNHEY and CDR2 SVGEGT. Trimming took 0 bases from V and 4 from J; bases not matched to a gene: 7. The CDR3 is made up of 16 amino acids. The CDR3 loop is CASSYSEAGAPDTQYF. The CDR3 nucleotides read TGTGCCAGCAGTTACTCGGAGGCGGGAGCCCCAGATACGCAGTATTTT.

This clonotype was counted at least ten times. This sequence joins TRBV30 and TRBJ1-3, with a tentative D call TRBD1 (6 bases). CDR1 is GTSNPN and CDR2 is SVGIG in the germline V gene (reference sequence). There are 12 residues in the CDR3. V was trimmed by 7 bases and J by 10 bases, leaving 17 bases between them. The CDR3 spells CASEQGFGTIYF. The CDR3 DNA follows: TGTGCCTCCGAACAGGGCTTTGGAACCATATATTTT.

The table lists this clonotype with a few counts. V and J are TRBV10-3 and TRBJ2-1; 10 positions agree with TRBD2. J lost 9 bases, V lost 0 bases, and 11 bases had no gene match. The germline gives CDR1 ENHRY, CDR2 SYGVKD. The CDR3 spans 17 residues. In DNA, the CDR3 is TGTGCCATCAGTGAGTCGCAGGTAGCGGGAGGTTGGAGTGAGCAGTTCTTC. Residues: CAISESQVAGGWSEQFF.

This clonotype was seen a few times. The DNA is left out, because the CDR3 cannot be placed on it with certainty; the CDR3 is given as TCRdb lists it. The rearrangement joins TRBV19 to TRBJ2-1; TRBD1 is the table's D call and was not checked against the DNA. Germline CDR1 reads LNHDA; CDR2 reads SQIVND (reference sequence). Counting both end residues, the CDR3 totals 14 amino acids. CDR3 amino acids: CASTSGQINNEQFF.

This clonotype was detected only a few times. This sequence joins TRBV28 and TRBJ2-3; D gene uncertain. Trimming removed 3 bases from V and 6 bases from J, with 13 bases in between. The germline V gene has CDR1 MDHEN and CDR2 SYDVKM. CDR3 length equals 14 residues. The CDR3: CASSFEGSADTQYF. CDR3 DNA sequence: TGTGCCAGCAGTTTTGAAGGATCTGCGGATACGCAGTATTTT.

The chain joins TRBV19 to TRBJ2-7; TRBD1 is a possible D gene (5 bases). The V gene lost 4 bases and the J gene lost 5 bases, with 18 bases spanning the gap. Germline CDR1 reads LNHDA; CDR2 reads SQIVND (reference sequence). The CDR3 is 15 amino acids. The CDR3: CASSNPQGAVDEQYF. For the CDR3, the DNA is TGTGCCAGTAGTAACCCTCAAGGGGCCGTTGACGAGCAGTACTTC.

This clonotype was seen repeatedly, ten times or more. The V gene is TRBV7-9, the J gene TRBJ2-5; no definite D call. The CDR3 runs to 12 residues. Germline assignment: CDR1 SEHNR and CDR2 FQNEAQ (reference sequence). The V end lost 5 bases, the J end lost 7 bases, and 11 bases lay between the germline ends. The CDR3 region is CASSATERTQYF. The CDR3 DNA follows: TGTGCCAGCAGCGCCACAGAGAGGACCCAGTACTTC.

As regards this clonotype: This may come from a read error, since a much larger clone is one base off. Given the absence of the conserved phenylalanine or tryptophan at the CDR3 end, a read error is likely. V is TRBV5-1 and J is TRBJ2-1, with 7 bases fitting TRBD1. The V gene's germline CDR1 is SGHRS and CDR2 YFSETQ. Trimming removed 4 bases from V and 5 bases from J; junction bases left unmatched: 9. This CDR3 comprises 15 residues. CDR3 DNA: TGCGCCAGCAGCCCTTGGGGGACAGTTCACAATGAGCAGTTCCTC. It codes for CASSPWGTVHNEQFL.

This clonotype was seen at least ten times. This chain connects TRBV28 to TRBJ2-1; D perhaps matches TRBD1 (5 bases). The germline CDR1 and CDR2 sequences are MDHEN and SYDVKM. Trimming removed 5 bases at V and 4 bases at J, with 9 bases between. The CDR3 extends over 13 amino acids. As DNA, the CDR3 is TGTGCCAGCAGTGGGGCCCTTTACAATGAGCAGTTCTTC. Its protein product is CASSGALYNEQFF. Full variable domain (remainder filled in from reference TRBV28 and TRBJ2-1): DVKVTQSSRYLVKRTGEKVFLECVQDMDHENMFWYRQDPGLGLRLIYFSYDVKMKEKGDIPEGYSVSREKKERFSLILESASTNQTSMYLCASSGALYNEQFFGPGTRLTVL.

In the case of this clonotype: A much more abundant neighbour one base away suggests this may be a read error. The V call is TRBV6-1, the J call TRBJ1-2; D is possibly TRBD1 (5 bases). The CDR3 has 14 residues. CDR1 is MNHNS and CDR2 is SASEGT in the germline V gene. The CDR3 spells CASRAGGSNYGCTF. In DNA, the CDR3 is TGTGCCAGCAGGGCCGGGGGTTCTAACTATGGCTGCACCTTC.

This clonotype was detected a few times. This chain connects TRBV4-2 to TRBJ2-7; TRBD2 might be the D (6 bases). The ends were cut back, 3 bases at V and 1 base at J, with 16 bases in the middle. Looked up from germline, CDR1 is LGHNA and CDR2 is YNFKEQ. The CDR3 length is 16 residues. Here the CDR3 DNA reads TGTGCCAGCAGCCACGGGCCCACGGGAGTGTCCTACGAGCAGTACTTC. Translation: CASSHGPTGVSYEQYF.

The V and J genes are TRBV30 and TRBJ2-3; 7 positions agree with TRBD2. From germline, CDR1 is GTSNPN and CDR2 SVGIG (reference sequence). The CDR3 runs 14 residues. Trimming cost V 1 base and J 3 bases; bases outside gene matches: 4. The chain's CDR3 is CAWSGLGGTDTQYF. Here the CDR3 DNA reads TGTGCCTGGAGTGGTCTGGGAGGGACAGATACGCAGTATTTT. Supplemented by reference TRBV30 and TRBJ2-3, the full variable domain reads SQTIHQWPATLVQPVGSPLSLECTVEGTSNPNLYWYRQAAGRGLQLLFYSVGIGQISSEVPQNLSASRPQDRQFILSSKKLLLSDSGFYLCAWSGLGGTDTQYFGPGTRLTVL.

This clonotype came up many times. This chain links TRBV10-1 with TRBJ2-7, with D possibly being TRBD1 or TRBD2 (5 bases each). Between the trimmed V and J ends, which lost 5 bases and 5 bases, there was a span of 19 bases. Germline V lookup: CDR1 WNHNN, CDR2 SYGVQD (reference sequence). This CDR3 is built from 15 residues. For the CDR3, the DNA is TGCGCCAGCAGTCCAACACCGGGGCCAGCGGACGAGCAGTACTTC. This encodes CASSPTPGPADEQYF.

Only a few counts were recorded for this clonotype. The rearrangement links TRBV20-1 to TRBJ2-3; TRBD2 might be the D (6 bases). The CDR3 has 14 residues. V dropped 1 base and J dropped 3 bases, with 11 bases sitting between them. Germline V lookup: CDR1 DFQATT, CDR2 SNEGSKA (reference sequence). The CDR3, as DNA: TGCAGTGCTAGAGGCGGGGAGGTTACAGATACGCAGTATTTT. It specifies CSARGGEVTDTQYF.